The 26 T cell receptor beta chains below were found in one sample sequenced in a study of blood T cells in healthy people across ages. For the second PCR, which ran for about 6 to 11 cycles, a sample-barcoded 5' primer and a J-beta primer mix were used. Using its own MiXCR run on the 5' RACE reads, TCRdb lists one record per CDR3 protein. The sample lists about 320,000 distinct CDR3 sequences; 27% were seen once. The specimen sequenced was blood. The receptors were gathered from a woman in her seventies in good health.

The chain couples TRBV5-1 to TRBJ2-6; the D is unclear. From germline, CDR1 is SGHRS and CDR2 YFSETQ. This CDR3 has 16 residues. Trimming removed 2 bases from V and 2 bases from J, with 11 bases in between. The CDR3 nucleotides read TGCGCCAGCAGCTTCCTGGGGTACGCTGGGGCCAACGTCCTGACTTTC. It translates to CASSFLGYAGANVLTF.

This clonotype has just a few counts. The gene calls are TRBV7-8 and TRBJ2-4; maybe TRBD2 (6 bases). CDR1 SGHVS and CDR2 FQNEAQ come from the germline V gene. Trimming pared 4 bases from V and 0 bases from J, leaving 13 bases between. The CDR3 loop spans 16 amino acids. CDR3 sequence (DNA): TGTGCCAGCAGCTCAGCGATGGGGGGAGCCAAAAACATTCAGTACTTC. This sequence encodes CASSSAMGGAKNIQYF.

In its sample, this clonotype was seen many times. The chain's CDR3 is CASSFREGLHYNEQFF. Here the CDR3 DNA reads TGTGCCAGCAGTTTTAGGGAGGGACTACATTACAATGAGCAGTTCTTC. The rearrangement links TRBV27 to TRBJ2-5; TRBD2 matches 7 bases. The assigned J gene may be wrong: the sequence end matches TRBJ2-1 better. The CDR3 sequence is 16 residues long. Germline V gene lookup returns CDR1 MNHEY and CDR2 SMNVEV (reference sequence).

This clonotype came up a few times. The V gene is TRBV11-2, the J gene TRBJ2-5; the D is unclear. The V gene lost 8 bases and the J gene lost 1 base, with 5 bases spanning the gap. This CDR3 is 11 amino acids long. Germline loops: CDR1 SGHAT, CDR2 FQNNGV. The CDR3 nucleotides read TGTGCCAGCGGCGGCCAAGAGACCCAGTACTTC. Its translation is CASGGQETQYF. The variable domain in full, completed from reference TRBV11-2 and TRBJ2-5, reads EAGVAQSPRYKIIEKRQSVAFWCNPISGHATLYWYQQILGQGPKLLIQFQNNGVVDDSQLPKDRFSAERLKGVDSTLKIQPAKLEDSAVYLCASGGQETQYFGPGTRLLVL.

This clonotype was detected only a few times. This chain joins TRBV7-3 and TRBJ1-2; D might be TRBD1 (6 bases). Trimming cost V 1 base and J 7 bases, with 13 bases left between them. The CDR3 is made up of 14 amino acids. In germline, CDR1 is SGHTA, CDR2 FQGTGA. As DNA, the CDR3 is TGTGCCAGCAGCTTAAAATCGGGGGGCAGTGGCTACACCTTC. As protein: CASSLKSGGSGYTF. Complete variable domain (other parts from reference TRBV7-3 and TRBJ1-2): GAGVSQTPSNKVTEKGKYVELRCDPISGHTALYWYRQSLGQGPEFLIYFQGTGAADDSGLPNDRFFAVRPEGSVSTLKIQRTERGDSAVYLCASSLKSGGSGYTFGSGTRLTVV.

This chain links TRBV7-2 with TRBJ2-1, with TRBD2 identical over 9 bases. This CDR3 contains 15 residues. Germline CDR1 reads SGHTA; CDR2 reads FQGNSA. Trimming removed 3 bases from V and 6 bases from J; junction bases left unmatched: 6. For the CDR3, the DNA is TGTGCCAGCAGCTTTTCTAGCGGGATTGGCAATGAGCAGTTCTTC. This gives the protein CASSFSSGIGNEQFF.

The rearrangement links TRBV9 to TRBJ2-5; D is ambiguous. Per germline, CDR1 SGDLS and CDR2 YYNGEE. Trimming shortened V by 3 bases and J by 1 base, and 10 bases separated the two germline ends. CDR3 length equals 14 residues. In nucleotides, the CDR3 is TGTGCCAGCAGCGAGACGGTTAGCCAAGAGACCCAGTACTTC. This encodes CASSETVSQETQYF.

V gene TRBV9 combines with J gene TRBJ1-4; D is ambiguous. V was clipped by 0 bases and J by 2 bases, with 8 bases between them. Germline V gene lookup returns CDR1 SGDLS and CDR2 YYNGEE. The length of the CDR3 is 15 residues. The CDR3: CASSVGAVTNEKLFF. As DNA, the CDR3 is TGTGCCAGCAGCGTAGGAGCCGTCACTAATGAAAAACTGTTTTTT.

For this clonotype: At one end, the junction sequence differs from germline, possibly due to a read error. The V and J genes are TRBV5-1 and TRBJ2-3; no reliable D call. The CDR3 length is 14 residues. Per the germline V gene, CDR1 is SGHRS and CDR2 is YFSETQ. The CDR3 here is CVSSLDPSWDTQYF. The CDR3 nucleotides read TGCGTCAGCAGCCTGGACCCATCCTGGGATACGCAGTATTTT. Using reference TRBV5-1 and TRBJ2-3 for the parts outside the CDR3, the full variable domain is KAGVTQTPRYLIKTRGQQVTLSCSPISGHRSVSWYQQTPGQGLQFLFEYFSETQRNKGNFPGRFSGRQFSNSRSEMNVSTLELGDSALYLCVSSLDPSWDTQYFGPGTRLTVL.

The chain uses TRBV9 and TRBJ2-1; D is perhaps TRBD2 (6 bases). Germline V gene lookup returns CDR1 SGDLS and CDR2 YYNGEE. The CDR3 length is 15 residues. Trimming left V 0 bases short and J 7 bases short, with 14 bases between. CDR3 DNA sequence: TGTGCCAGCAGCGTAGAGCGGGCCCTCACAAATGAGCAGTTCTTC. As protein: CASSVERALTNEQFF.

The rearrangement links TRBV7-6 to TRBJ2-5; 7 bases are shared with TRBD1. The J call is doubtful: the DNA matches TRBJ2-7 better. The CDR3 loop spans 15 amino acids. Germline V gene data show CDR1 as SGHVS and CDR2 as FNYEAQ. The chain's CDR3 is CASSPQGVTTYEQYF. The CDR3 DNA is TGTGCCAGCAGCCCCCAGGGGGTTACCACCTACGAGCAGTACTTC.

J is TRBJ2-3 and V is TRBV4-1; maybe TRBD2 (6 bases). V was trimmed by 3 bases and J by 6 bases, leaving 10 bases between them. The germline V gene encodes CDR1 MGHRA and CDR2 YSYEKL. The CDR3 spans 13 residues. CDR3 sequence (DNA): TGCGCCAGCAGCCACGGGACTGCCGATACGCAGTATTTT. Amino acids: CASSHGTADTQYF.

V is TRBV6-5 and J is TRBJ2-5; 7 bases align to TRBD2. V lost 6 bases to trimming and J lost 1 base; unmatched junction nucleotides: 8. Germline V gives CDR1 MNHEY, CDR2 SVGAGI. The CDR3 spans 15 residues. The CDR3 DNA reads TGTGCCAGCAGCCAAGGGACTATTTTCCAAGAGACCCAGTACTTC. The encoded protein is CASSQGTIFQETQYF.

The V call is TRBV2, the J call TRBJ2-5; tentatively, D is TRBD2 (6 bases). The CDR3 sequence is 12 residues long. Trimming took off 8 bases at V and 2 bases at J, with 9 bases between the two ends. The germline gives CDR1 SNHLY, CDR2 FYNNEI. The CDR3 sequence: CASGGTQETQYF. CDR3 sequence (DNA): TGTGCCAGCGGAGGGACTCAAGAGACCCAGTACTTC.

This clonotype showed up just a few times. For the CDR3, the DNA is TGTGCCAGCAGCTTATCAGGGATGAGGGGCGAGCAGTACTTC. Its translation: CASSLSGMRGEQYF. V is TRBV7-9 and J is TRBJ2-7; D tentatively reads TRBD1 or TRBD2 (5 bases each). The ends were cut back, 2 bases at V and 6 bases at J, with 14 bases in the middle. This CDR3 spans 14 amino acids. In germline, CDR1 is SEHNR, CDR2 FQNEAQ (reference sequence).

Many counts were recorded for this clonotype. This chain joins TRBV12-3 or TRBV12-4 and TRBJ1-4; 9 bases map to TRBD1. Germline trimming cut 5 bases from V and 4 bases from J; bases unmatched to any gene: 2. This CDR3 has 14 residues. For the CDR3, the DNA is TGTGCCAGCAGTGGGGGACAGGGTAATGAAAAACTGTTTTTT. Its protein is CASSGGQGNEKLFF.

This clonotype was counted between two and nine times. J is TRBJ1-1 and V is TRBV7-2, with D perhaps TRBD1 (5 bases). Germline V gene lookup returns CDR1 SGHTA and CDR2 FQGNSA. This CDR3 is 13 amino acids long. The germline V and J ends were trimmed by 1 base and 4 bases, with 7 bases remaining between them. The CDR3 reads CASSLGGSTEAFF. In nucleotides, the CDR3 is TGTGCCAGCAGCTTAGGGGGCTCCACTGAAGCTTTCTTT. Full variable domain (outside the CDR3, taken from reference TRBV7-2 and TRBJ1-1): GAGVSQSPSNKVTEKGKDVELRCDPISGHTALYWYRQSLGQGLEFLIYFQGNSAPDKSGLPSDRFSAERTGGSVSTLTIQRTQQEDSAVYLCASSLGGSTEAFFGQGTRLTVV.

This clonotype has just a few counts. Its ends do not fully match the called genes, so a read error is possible. The V call is TRBV5-1, the J call TRBJ2-1; 9 nucleotides align to TRBD1. CDR3 size: 14 residues. Germline V lookup: CDR1 SGHRS, CDR2 YFSETQ. The CDR3 spells CASSSDRGQETQHF. The CDR3 DNA is TGCGCCAGCAGCTCGGACAGGGGCCAAGAGACCCAGCACTTC.

About this clonotype itself: Being one base from a much bigger clone, this may be a read error. Likely a read error: the CDR3 ends without its conserved phenylalanine or tryptophan. The chain links TRBV6-2 or TRBV6-3 to TRBJ2-1; 7 nucleotides agree with TRBD2. Germline loops: CDR1 MNHEY, CDR2 SVGEGT. This CDR3 spans 13 amino acids. J gave up 4 bases and V 8 bases, and 5 bases lay outside the gene matches. CDR3 nucleotide sequence: TGTGCCAGCCGGCGGGGGACGTACAATGAGCAGTTCCTC. This encodes CASRRGTYNEQFL.

The chain couples TRBV7-8 to TRBJ2-1, with 14 bases fitting TRBD2. The CDR3 covers 18 residues. CDR1 and CDR2 from the germline V gene are SGHVS and FQNEAQ. After removal of 1 base from V and 1 base from J, the junction contained 3 bases not matched to a gene. The DNA of the CDR3 is TGTGCCAGCAGCTTAGGCCGGACTAGCGGGGGGTCCTACAATGAGCAGTTCTTC. As protein: CASSLGRTSGGSYNEQFF.

The chain has TRBV11-2 and TRBJ2-5; 11 bases align to TRBD2. TRBJ2-1 explains the end of the DNA better; the J call may be wrong. The CDR3 loop spans 15 amino acids. Per germline, CDR1 SGHAT and CDR2 FQNNGV. The CDR3 here is CASSAVAGGSNEQFF. As DNA, the CDR3 is TGTGCCAGCAGCGCGGTAGCGGGAGGGTCCAATGAGCAGTTCTTC.

As to this clonotype: Because the CDR3 is missing its conserved closing phenylalanine or tryptophan, this is likely a read error. The DNA is left out, because the CDR3 cannot be placed on it with certainty; the CDR3 is given as TCRdb lists it. The genes are TRBV6-5 and TRBJ2-6; the tabulated D call, TRBD2, remains unverified against the DNA. The germline V gene encodes CDR1 MNHEY and CDR2 SVGAGI. With termini counted, the CDR3 has 11 amino acids. The CDR3 reads CASSKLRLAGV.

V and J are TRBV6-4 and TRBJ1-4; no firm D call. The CDR3 runs 17 residues. Germline assignment: CDR1 MRHNA and CDR2 SNTAGT. Trimming removed 1 base from V and 5 bases from J, with 17 bases in between. The DNA for the CDR3 is TGTGCCAGCAGTGACTATCCTAAGGCGCGGAGAAATGAAAAACTGTTTTTT. It encodes CASSDYPKARRNEKLFF.

The genes are TRBV28 and TRBJ2-7, with 9 bases aligning to TRBD1. V dropped 4 bases and J dropped 0; count of bases not matched to a gene: 7. Germline V gene sequence: CDR1 MDHEN, CDR2 SYDVKM. This CDR3 contains 16 residues. The CDR3 DNA sequence: TGTGCCAGCAGTTCCGGGACAGGGACTATCTCCTACGAGCAGTACTTC. Translation gives CASSSGTGTISYEQYF.

The V and J genes are TRBV28 and TRBJ2-1, with 8 bases aligning to TRBD2. The ends lost 4 bases at V and 5 bases at J; junction bases unmatched: 10. The germline V gene encodes CDR1 MDHEN and CDR2 SYDVKM. The CDR3 is made up of 16 amino acids. The CDR3 is CASSSTLRAGDNEQFF. CDR3 DNA sequence: TGTGCCAGCAGTTCCACCCTTAGAGCGGGGGACAATGAGCAGTTCTTC.

The chain uses TRBV19 and TRBJ2-1; 11 bases are a match to TRBD2. CDR1 LNHDA and CDR2 SQIVND come from the germline V gene (reference sequence). The CDR3 contains 15 residues. J gave up 3 bases and V 3 bases, and 1 base lay outside the gene matches. The CDR3 is CASSMTSGDYNEQFF. CDR3 DNA sequence: TGTGCCAGTAGTATGACTAGCGGGGACTACAATGAGCAGTTCTTC.